Listed below are T cell receptor beta chains from one sample, sequenced in a study. TCRdb used MiXCR to reprocess the RT-PCR reads, holding one entry per CDR3 protein. The sample has hundreds of thousands of distinct CDR3 sequences, 12% to 15% seen once. Source material: memory CD4+ T cells from blood. These receptors all come from a female donor in good health, serving as a healthy control. The CDR3 runs from the conserved cysteine through the conserved F or W.

v_gene	j_gene	CDR3aa
TRBV11-2	TRBJ1-3	CASSRDRPSGNTIYF
TRBV5-1	TRBJ2-1	CASSPRASGSDEQFF
TRBV24-1	TRBJ2-1	CATSDSLGQGAYNEQFF
TRBV7-6	TRBJ1-4	CASSLAAGREKLFF
TRBV28	TRBJ2-5	CASSPPDRGLRETQYF
TRBV4-3	TRBJ1-1	CASSQGVGFGEAFF
TRBV27	TRBJ2-7	CAESGVARFYEQYF
TRBV7-2	TRBJ2-3	CASSLTLEGGTDTQYF
TRBV15	TRBJ2-3	CATSRARDTQYF
TRBV29-1	TRBJ2-3	CSVEGQGGDTQYF
TRBV7-9	TRBJ2-3	CASSSDRVGADTQYF
TRBV7-9	TRBJ2-2	CASSSAGTAGELFF
TRBV6-2/TRBV6-3	TRBJ1-1	CASSALGGVTEAFF
TRBV4-3	TRBJ2-7	CASSQQGQGAWDEQYF
TRBV28	TRBJ2-1	CASRPGTSDEQFF
TRBV5-1	TRBJ2-5	CASSLAGDRGETQYF
TRBV10-3	TRBJ1-3	CAITGTGGRNTIYF
TRBV5-1	TRBJ2-2	CASSPGTGNTGELFF
TRBV27	TRBJ2-3	CASSSGRARGTSGDVDTQYF
TRBV5-1	TRBJ2-2	CASSDPGQGSTGELFF
TRBV5-1	TRBJ2-5	CASSLAASGSRGEETQYF
TRBV7-2	TRBJ1-2	CASSPGTALIYGYTF
TRBV19	TRBJ2-7	CATKIASGSSYEQYF